This entry is about one TCR beta chain. What it recognizes is unknown. The record originates from a study of CD8+CD57+ T cells in acquired aplastic anemia. In the study overall: Sorted cells (CD4+ and CD8+) yielded DNA amounts that averaged approximately 2.9 ug. CD4+ cells from healthy donors averaged about 10 million reads.

Study observations and caveats: Patients and controls shared twenty-nine CD8+ CDR3 sequences, highly expressed in patients. Controls and patients did not differ significantly in CD8+ Simpson's diversity.

For CDR3 and TCR beta VDJ profiling, genomic DNA was the template used. MiXCR, run by TCRdb on the reads, gives a single entry per CDR3 protein. The repertoire includes under 75,000 distinct CDR3 sequences, roughly half of them detected once, and about 9% sits in the top ten. The CDR3 extends over 11 amino acids. From germline, CDR1 is SNHLY and CDR2 FYNNEI. V was shortened by 3 bases and J by 9 bases, with 6 bases between the two germline ends. Sequences were obtained from sorted CD4+, CD8+, or CD8+CD57+ T cells (not recorded which) from PBMCs. The rearrangement links TRBV2 to TRBJ2-1; D is unclear. The receptor was isolated from a human donor in good health, serving as a control. The CDR3 is CASSDLVEQFF. The CDR3 DNA follows: TGTGCCAGCAGTGACCTAGTTGAGCAGTTCTTC.